These 31 T cell receptor beta chains were sequenced from one sample in a study of response to subunit inactivated influenza vaccine. TCRdb ran MiXCR on the RT-PCR reads and lists one entry per CDR3 protein. The top ten clones hold 11% of a sample with 550,000 to 800,000 distinct CDR3 sequences, approximately 15% of them seen once. The sequences come from PBMCs from blood, collected 12 days after vaccination. Every receptor here comes from a man aged 50 or older who received an inactivated influenza vaccine.

This clonotype was recorded a few times. J is TRBJ1-1 and V is TRBV19, with a possible D match to TRBD1 (5 bases). CDR3 length: 14 amino acids. V lost 7 bases to trimming and J lost 1 base, with 13 bases between them. Germline V gene data show CDR1 as LNHDA and CDR2 as SQIVND (reference sequence). CDR3 in DNA: TGTGCCAGTACCCAAGACAGATGGAACACTGAAGCTTTCTTT. This sequence encodes CASTQDRWNTEAFF.

This clonotype showed up just a few times. V is TRBV6-1 and J is TRBJ2-5; possibly TRBD1 for D (7 bases). CDR1 is MNHNS and CDR2 is SASEGT in the germline V gene. V was trimmed by 5 bases and J by 5 bases, leaving 18 bases between them. The CDR3 totals 15 residues. CDR3 sequence (DNA): TGTGCCAGCAGTCCCGGGGGCAGGGGGAAGGAGACCCAGTACTTC. This codes for CASSPGGRGKETQYF.

This clonotype has ten or more counts. At one boundary the junction diverges from the germline segment, which might be a read error. This chain connects TRBV4-3 to TRBJ1-5; TRBD1 agrees at 9 bases. CDR1 and CDR2 from the germline V gene are LGHNA and YSLEER. The CDR3 length is 13 residues. CDR3: CASSQDRGQPQHF. The CDR3 bases are TGTGCCAGCAGCCAGGACAGGGGACAGCCCCAGCATTTT.

This chain links TRBV20-1 with TRBJ2-1; the match to TRBD2 covers 8 bases. J lost 0 bases, V lost 5 bases, and 12 bases had no gene match. This CDR3 is 17 amino acids long. Per germline, CDR1 DFQATT and CDR2 SNEGSKA (reference sequence). The CDR3 spells CSAAGLGSGSSYNEQFF. CDR3 DNA: TGCAGTGCTGCCGGGCTGGGCAGCGGGAGCTCCTACAATGAGCAGTTCTTC.

This chain links TRBV20-1 with TRBJ2-7; 9 bases line up with TRBD2. The CDR3 is 13 amino acids. Per the germline V gene, CDR1 is DFQATT and CDR2 is SNEGSKA (reference sequence). V lost 4 bases to trimming and J lost 6 bases; unmatched junction nucleotides: 7. The CDR3 protein is CSATPGGRGEQYF. The CDR3 coding sequence is TGCAGTGCTACCCCGGGCGGGAGGGGCGAGCAGTACTTC.

On this clonotype: One junction end disagrees with the germline gene, perhaps due to a read error. The chain combines TRBV10-3 with TRBJ2-5, with D possibly called TRBD1 or TRBD2 (5 bases each). The V gene's germline CDR1 is ENHRY and CDR2 SYGVKD. The CDR3 loop spans 15 amino acids. In DNA form, the CDR3 reads TGTGCCATCAGTGAACGGGGCAGCGAACAAGGGACCCAGTACTTC. It encodes CAISERGSEQGTQYF.

This clonotype occurred a few times. This chain joins TRBV4-3 and TRBJ2-7; D uncertain. There are 15 residues in the CDR3. Germline V gives CDR1 LGHNA, CDR2 YSLEER. V was clipped by 0 bases and J by 3 bases, with 12 bases between them. The CDR3 nucleotides are TGCGCCAGCAGCCAAGATTTCGGCAGGAACTACGAGCAGTACTTC. This gives the protein CASSQDFGRNYEQYF.

The J gene is TRBJ1-1, the V gene TRBV6-2 or TRBV6-3; possible D gene TRBD1, 5 bases. This CDR3 comprises 14 residues. Germline V gene sequence: CDR1 MNHEY, CDR2 SVGEGT. V was cut by 0 bases and J by 7 bases, with 12 bases left in between. CDR3 in amino acids: CASSYSTDGNEAFF. CDR3 in DNA: TGTGCCAGCAGTTACTCGACAGACGGAAATGAAGCTTTCTTT.

This clonotype was seen a handful of times. The chain carries TRBV5-1 and TRBJ1-3; D possibly corresponds to TRBD1 (6 bases). V lost 4 bases, J lost 4 bases, and 15 bases lay in between. There are 15 residues in the CDR3. The germline V gene encodes CDR1 SGHRS and CDR2 YFSETQ. CDR3 sequence: CASSAEPGAGNTIYF. CDR3 in DNA: TGCGCCAGCAGCGCCGAACCAGGGGCGGGAAACACCATATATTTT.

The V gene is TRBV29-1, the J gene TRBJ2-7; possible D gene TRBD2, 6 bases. The CDR3 is 14 amino acids. Germline V gene lookup returns CDR1 SQVTM and CDR2 ANQGSEA. Trimming took 4 bases from V and 0 from J, leaving 13 bases between them. DNA for the CDR3: TGCAGCGTTGCGACCCGGGGGAGCTCCTACGAGCAGTACTTC. This translates into CSVATRGSSYEQYF.

This clonotype has a handful of counts. The chain uses TRBV5-1 and TRBJ2-7; the D gene is possibly TRBD1 (5 bases). Germline values: CDR1 SGHRS, CDR2 YFSETQ. The V gene lost 2 bases and the J gene lost 7 bases, with 19 bases spanning the gap. CDR3 length: 15 residues. The CDR3 loop is CASSFTSPGALEQYF. In DNA form, the CDR3 reads TGCGCCAGCAGCTTTACAAGCCCTGGGGCGCTTGAGCAGTACTTC. Combining the CDR3 with reference TRBV5-1 and TRBJ2-7 gives the whole variable domain KAGVTQTPRYLIKTRGQQVTLSCSPISGHRSVSWYQQTPGQGLQFLFEYFSETQRNKGNFPGRFSGRQFSNSRSEMNVSTLELGDSALYLCASSFTSPGALEQYFGPGTRLTVT.

The rearrangement uses TRBV7-2 and TRBJ2-7; no clear D gene. Germline CDR1 and CDR2: SGHTA and FQGNSA. CDR3 length: 12 amino acids. V was shortened by 5 bases and J by 4 bases, with 9 bases between the two germline ends. The CDR3 DNA sequence: TGTGCCAGCAGCCCCCTTCGGTACGAGCAGTACTTC. Amino acid sequence: CASSPLRYEQYF.

This clonotype was counted only a few times. The chain joins TRBV5-6 to TRBJ1-6, with 7 positions matching TRBD1. This CDR3 spans 16 amino acids. V lost 0 bases, J lost 4 bases, and 4 bases stayed unmatched. Looked up from germline, CDR1 is SGHDT and CDR2 is YYEEEE. CDR3 loop: CASSLALQGYNSPLHF. In nucleotides, the CDR3 is TGTGCCAGCAGCTTGGCTCTACAGGGGTATAATTCACCCCTCCACTTT.

This clonotype was seen ten or more times. This chain uses TRBV12-3 or TRBV12-4 with TRBJ1-6; 7 bases agree with TRBD1. The V segment lost 5 bases and the J segment 10 bases; nucleotides outside the gene matches: 8. The CDR3 contains 14 residues. CDR3: CASSPRQGSSPLHF. The CDR3 DNA follows: TGTGCCAGCAGTCCCCGACAGGGTAGCTCACCCCTCCACTTT.

The gene calls are TRBV6-5 and TRBJ2-7; D is unclear. Trimming pared 3 bases from V and 5 bases from J, leaving 26 bases between. The CDR3 is made up of 18 amino acids. From germline, CDR1 is MNHEY and CDR2 SVGAGI. For the CDR3, the DNA is TGTGCCAGCAGTTATCGTCCCTCCGACTGGCTCCCTCGGAACGAGCAGTACTTC. Translated, it gives CASSYRPSDWLPRNEQYF.

This chain connects TRBV7-8 to TRBJ2-7, with TRBD2 matching 7 bases. Germline V gene sequence: CDR1 SGHVS, CDR2 FQNEAQ. Trimming removed 3 bases from V and 4 bases from J; junction bases left unmatched: 6. CDR3 size: 14 residues. The CDR3 sequence: CASSFRGDSYEQYF. CDR3 in DNA: TGTGCCAGCAGCTTCCGGGGGGATTCTTACGAGCAGTACTTC.

This clonotype was observed a few times. The chain recombines TRBV15 with TRBJ2-5, with D perhaps TRBD2 (5 bases). The V end lost 0 bases, the J end lost 7 bases, and 9 bases lay between the germline ends. CDR3 length: 13 amino acids. The germline CDR1 and CDR2 sequences are LNHNV and YYDKDF (reference sequence). The CDR3 region has the DNA TGTGCCACCAGCAGAGAAGGAGGTGGGACCCAGTACTTC. Its translation is CATSREGGGTQYF.

This clonotype was counted ten times or more. The V call is TRBV5-1, the J call TRBJ2-7, with D unresolved. Per germline, CDR1 SGHRS and CDR2 YFSETQ. Trimming took off 6 bases at V and 0 bases at J, with 10 bases between the two ends. This CDR3 has 13 residues. The CDR3 reads CASKAASSYEQYF. Here the CDR3 DNA reads TGCGCCAGCAAGGCCGCGAGCTCCTACGAGCAGTACTTC.

The chain combines TRBV6-2 or TRBV6-3 with TRBJ2-1; the D gene is possibly TRBD2 (6 bases). The germline gives CDR1 MNHEY, CDR2 SVGEGT. The V gene lost 6 bases and the J gene lost 8 bases, with 14 bases spanning the gap. The CDR3 runs to 13 residues. CDR3: CASRAPSVDEQFF. The DNA for the CDR3 is TGTGCCAGCAGAGCCCCTAGCGTGGATGAGCAGTTCTTC.

Written as DNA, the CDR3 is TGTGCCAGCATGGAAGTTAGCAATCAGCCCCAGCATTTT. This translates into CASMEVSNQPQHF. The V gene is TRBV12-3 or TRBV12-4, the J gene TRBJ1-5; no clear D gene. CDR3 length: 13 residues. Trimming removed 7 bases from V and 0 bases from J, with 7 bases in between.

This clonotype showed up just a few times. The CDR3 reads CASSSTGLAGGSTDTQYF. The CDR3 nucleotides are TGCGCCAGCAGCAGTACCGGACTAGCGGGGGGGAGCACAGATACGCAGTATTTT. The V and J genes are TRBV5-1 and TRBJ2-3; the match to TRBD2 covers 15 bases. CDR3 length equals 18 residues. The germline V gene has CDR1 SGHRS and CDR2 YFSETQ. The junction had 6 bases not matched to a gene; V was cut back by 4 bases and J by 0 bases.

The V and J genes are TRBV2 and TRBJ2-3; 8 bases align to TRBD2. V lost 6 bases, J lost 2 bases, and 10 bases stayed unmatched. The CDR3 runs to 16 residues. CDR1 is SNHLY and CDR2 is FYNNEI in the germline V gene. CDR3 sequence (DNA): TGTGCCAGCAGACGAATCACTAGCGGTCTCACAGATACGCAGTATTTT. Translation gives CASRRITSGLTDTQYF.

The chain carries TRBV7-2 and TRBJ2-7, with 7 bases that match TRBD2. J gave up 1 base and V 4 bases, and 10 bases lay outside the gene matches. In germline, CDR1 is SGHTA, CDR2 FQGNSA. The CDR3 extends over 16 amino acids. The CDR3 spells CASSSHPGGLSYEQYF. For the CDR3, the DNA is TGTGCCAGCAGCTCCCATCCGGGGGGACTGTCCTACGAGCAGTACTTC.

This sequence joins TRBV28 and TRBJ1-6; possibly TRBD1 for D (6 bases). The CDR3 extends over 15 amino acids. Germline-derived CDR1 and CDR2 are MDHEN and SYDVKM. V lost 4 bases and J 6 bases, leaving 13 bases between the germline ends. CDR3 in amino acids: CASSSPDRVNSPLHF. CDR3 DNA: TGTGCCAGCAGTTCCCCGGACAGAGTTAATTCACCCCTCCACTTT.

This clonotype was counted ten times or more. This chain joins TRBV7-2 and TRBJ1-1; D perhaps matches TRBD1 (6 bases). The germline CDR1 and CDR2 sequences are SGHTA and FQGNSA. The CDR3 runs to 14 residues. The V end lost 3 bases, the J end lost 4 bases, and 12 bases lay between the germline ends. The CDR3 loop is CASSFPGRGTEAFF. CDR3 DNA sequence: TGTGCCAGCAGCTTCCCCGGCAGGGGCACTGAAGCTTTCTTT.

The table lists this clonotype with a few counts. The J gene is TRBJ2-3, the V gene TRBV7-9; TRBD2 matches 10 bases. CDR1 and CDR2 from the germline V gene are SEHNR and FQNEAQ (reference sequence). V trimming: 6 bases; J trimming: 1 base; junction bases outside the gene matches: 4. The CDR3 has 15 amino acids. CDR3 DNA sequence: TGTGCCAGCAGGCACCTAGCGGGAGGCACAGATACGCAGTATTTT. This sequence encodes CASRHLAGGTDTQYF.

The chain links TRBV12-3 or TRBV12-4 to TRBJ2-3; D is unresolved. This CDR3 contains 16 residues. The V gene lost 6 bases and the J gene lost 1 base, with 17 bases spanning the gap. In DNA, the CDR3 is TGTGCCAGCAGCCCCCTAACACTCTGGGGCACAGATACGCAGTATTTT. It encodes CASSPLTLWGTDTQYF.

This chain joins TRBV28 and TRBJ1-1, with D maybe TRBD1 (6 bases). The germline V gene encodes CDR1 MDHEN and CDR2 SYDVKM. CDR3 length equals 16 residues. V dropped 5 bases and J dropped 7 bases, with 23 bases sitting between them. This chain's CDR3 is CASSPGDRTLGSEAFF. The DNA of the CDR3 is TGTGCCAGCAGTCCGGGTGACAGGACCCTGGGTAGTGAAGCTTTCTTT.

The gene calls are TRBV2 and TRBJ1-2; D is possibly TRBD1 (6 bases). The germline CDR1 and CDR2 sequences are SNHLY and FYNNEI. The V end lost 5 bases, the J end lost 2 bases, and 12 bases lay between the germline ends. CDR3 length: 14 amino acids. The CDR3 DNA follows: TGTGCCAGCAGTTCGACAGGACTAAACTATGGCTACACCTTC. Translating gives CASSSTGLNYGYTF. Drawing the rest from reference TRBV2 and TRBJ1-2, the complete variable domain is EPEVTQTPSHQVTQMGQEVILRCVPISNHLYFYWYRQILGQKVEFLVSFYNNEISEKSEIFDDQFSVERPDGSNFTLKIRSTKLEDSAMYFCASSSTGLNYGYTFGSGTRLTVV.

In its sample, this clonotype was seen many times. The chain links TRBV5-1 to TRBJ1-3; D ambiguous. The CDR3 is 15 amino acids. From germline, CDR1 is SGHRS and CDR2 YFSETQ. The V and J ends lost 0 bases and 3 bases respectively, with 10 bases between them. In nucleotides, the CDR3 is TGCGCCAGCAGCTTGGCCGCAGGTTTTGGAAACACCATATATTTT. Translation: CASSLAAGFGNTIYF.

The chain employs TRBV5-5 and TRBJ1-2; D uncertain. CDR3 length: 15 residues. V was shortened by 3 bases and J by 4 bases, with 16 bases between the two germline ends. Germline CDR1 SGHKS, CDR2 YYEKEE (reference sequence). CDR3 DNA sequence: TGTGCCAGCAGCTCTGGACTACTCGGGGTCTATGGCTACACCTTC. Amino acid sequence: CASSSGLLGVYGYTF.